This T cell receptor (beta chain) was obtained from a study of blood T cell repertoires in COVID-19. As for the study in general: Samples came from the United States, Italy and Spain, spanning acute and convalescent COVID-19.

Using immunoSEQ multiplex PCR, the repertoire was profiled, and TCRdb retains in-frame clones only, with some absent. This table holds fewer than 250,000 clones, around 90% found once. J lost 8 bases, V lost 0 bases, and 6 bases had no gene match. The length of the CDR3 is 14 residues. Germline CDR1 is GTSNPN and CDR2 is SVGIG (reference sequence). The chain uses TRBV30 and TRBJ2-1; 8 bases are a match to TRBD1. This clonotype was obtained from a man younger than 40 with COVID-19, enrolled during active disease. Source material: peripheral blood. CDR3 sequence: CAWSVQGVADEQFF. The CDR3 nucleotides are TGTGCCTGGAGTGTACAGGGGGTCGCGGATGAGCAGTTCTTC.